This T cell receptor beta chain appears in the sequencing data of a study of cytotoxic CD8 clonotypes in ibrutinib-treated CLL. Across the study: Samples yielded averages of 250,000 or so productive templates and roughly 91,000 productive rearrangements. The study's findings and limits: Baseline clonality was higher than in age-matched healthy donors and moved in step with circulating CD8+ T-cell counts.

A word on this clone: Its antigen is unidentified.

Method: immunoSEQ multiplex PCR; TCRdb's copy keeps in-frame clones and lacks some. The repertoire holds tens of thousands of clones, with around three fifths as singletons. Trimming left V 6 bases short and J 6 bases short, with 12 bases between. CDR1 and CDR2 (germline): SEHNR, FQNEAQ (reference sequence). CDR3 length: 12 residues. The sequencing here drew on PBMCs, taken before ibrutinib treatment. The chain carries TRBV7-9 and TRBJ2-7; D is uncertain. The receptor was derived from a human donor with chronic lymphocytic leukemia. For the CDR3, the DNA is TGTGCCAGCAGTTTTATTTGGGCCGAGCAGTACTTC. This gives the protein CASSFIWAEQYF.